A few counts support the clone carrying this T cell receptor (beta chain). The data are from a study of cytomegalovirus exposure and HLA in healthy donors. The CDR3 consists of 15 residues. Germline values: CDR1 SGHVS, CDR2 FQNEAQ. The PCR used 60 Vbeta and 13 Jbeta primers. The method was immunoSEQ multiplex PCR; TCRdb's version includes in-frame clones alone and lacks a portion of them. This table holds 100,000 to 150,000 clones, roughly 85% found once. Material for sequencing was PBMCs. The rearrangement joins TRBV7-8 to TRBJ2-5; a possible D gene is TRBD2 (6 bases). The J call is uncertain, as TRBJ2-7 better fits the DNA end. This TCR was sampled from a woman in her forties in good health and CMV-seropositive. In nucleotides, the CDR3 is TGTGCCAGCAGCTTATTCATTCCGGGAGTAAACGAGCAGTACTTC. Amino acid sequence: CASSLFIPGVNEQYF.